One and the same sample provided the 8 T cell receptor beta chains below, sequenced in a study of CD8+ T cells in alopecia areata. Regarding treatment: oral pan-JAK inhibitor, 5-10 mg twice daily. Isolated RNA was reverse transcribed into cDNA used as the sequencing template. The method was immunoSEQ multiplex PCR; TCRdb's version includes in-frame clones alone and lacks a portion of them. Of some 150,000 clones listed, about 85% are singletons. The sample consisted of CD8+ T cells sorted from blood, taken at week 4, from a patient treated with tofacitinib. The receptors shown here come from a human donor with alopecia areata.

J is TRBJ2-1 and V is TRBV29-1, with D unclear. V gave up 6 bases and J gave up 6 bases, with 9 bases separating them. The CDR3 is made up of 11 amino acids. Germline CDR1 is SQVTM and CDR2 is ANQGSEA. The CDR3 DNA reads TGCAGCGTGCTGGGCCCCAATGAGCAGTTCTTC. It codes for CSVLGPNEQFF.

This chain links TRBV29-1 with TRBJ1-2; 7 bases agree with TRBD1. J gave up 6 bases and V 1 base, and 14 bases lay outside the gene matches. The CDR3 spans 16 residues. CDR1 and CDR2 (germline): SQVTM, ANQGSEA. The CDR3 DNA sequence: TGCAGCGTTGAAGTGGGGACAGCTTTATGCTGTCATGGCTACACCTTC. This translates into CSVEVGTALCCHGYTF.

CDR3 region: CASSYQDEAFF. The CDR3 DNA reads TGTGCCAGCAGTTACCAGGATGAAGCTTTCTTT. This chain joins TRBV6-6 and TRBJ1-1; D remains ambiguous. Germline V gene sequence: CDR1 MNHNY, CDR2 SVGAGI (reference sequence). V lost 2 bases, J lost 7 bases, and 5 bases lay in between. This CDR3 region has 11 residues.

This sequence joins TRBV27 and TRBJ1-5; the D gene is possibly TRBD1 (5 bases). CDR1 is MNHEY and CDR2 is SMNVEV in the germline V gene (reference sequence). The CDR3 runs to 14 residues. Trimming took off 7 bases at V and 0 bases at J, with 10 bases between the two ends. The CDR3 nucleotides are TGTGCCAGCAAGACAGATTATAGCAATCAGCCCCAGCATTTT. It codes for CASKTDYSNQPQHF.

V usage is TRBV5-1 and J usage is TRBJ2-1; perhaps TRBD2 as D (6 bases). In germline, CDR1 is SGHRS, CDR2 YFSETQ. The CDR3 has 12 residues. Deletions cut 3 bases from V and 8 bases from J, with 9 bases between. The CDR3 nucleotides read TGCGCCAGCAGCTGGGGAGGCGATGAGCAGTTCTTC. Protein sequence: CASSWGGDEQFF. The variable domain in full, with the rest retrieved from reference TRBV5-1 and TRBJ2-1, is KAGVTQTPRYLIKTRGQQVTLSCSPISGHRSVSWYQQTPGQGLQFLFEYFSETQRNKGNFPGRFSGRQFSNSRSEMNVSTLELGDSALYLCASSWGGDEQFFGPGTRLTVL.

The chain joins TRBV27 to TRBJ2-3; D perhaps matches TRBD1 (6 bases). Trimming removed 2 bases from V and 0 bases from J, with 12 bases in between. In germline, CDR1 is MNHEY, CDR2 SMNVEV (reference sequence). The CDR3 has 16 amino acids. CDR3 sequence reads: CASSLRGHLSTDTQYF. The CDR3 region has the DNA TGTGCCAGCAGTTTAAGGGGACACCTAAGCACAGATACGCAGTATTTT.

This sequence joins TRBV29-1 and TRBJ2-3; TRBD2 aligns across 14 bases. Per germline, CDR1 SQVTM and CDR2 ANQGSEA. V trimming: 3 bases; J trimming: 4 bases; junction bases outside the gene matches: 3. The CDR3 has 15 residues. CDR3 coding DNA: TGCAGCGTTGATGGGACTAGCGGGAGCCCAGATACGCAGTATTTT. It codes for CSVDGTSGSPDTQYF.

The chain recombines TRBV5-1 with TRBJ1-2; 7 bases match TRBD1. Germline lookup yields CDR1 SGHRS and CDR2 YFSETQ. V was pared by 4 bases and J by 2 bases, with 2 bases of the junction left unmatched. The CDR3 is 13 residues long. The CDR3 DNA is TGCGCCAGCAGCGAGGGACAGAACTATGGCTACACCTTC. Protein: CASSEGQNYGYTF.